This T cell receptor beta chain was profiled in a study of T cells in Graves' hyperthyroidism and ophthalmopathy (dated 2019 in TCRdb). Looking at the study overall: To identify distinguishing TCR V-J signatures, a discovery cohort of some 100 patients was used, comprising 40 to 45 with Graves' ophthalmopathy and around 57 with stable Graves' hyperthyroidism. In addition, the study compared T-cell repertoires in thyroid tissue and in blood from about 6 Graves' hyperthyroidism patients. The paper reports TCR Vbeta CDR3 sequencing of fewer than 150 peripheral blood samples: 43 ophthalmopathy, approximately 74 hyperthyroidism and around 17 progressor patients. Prospective prediction of ophthalmopathy was tested in an independent validation cohort of fewer than 20 hyperthyroidism patients and 17 patients who later progressed to ophthalmopathy. For training and testing, the roughly 93 patients in the discovery cohort were randomly divided in a 7:3 ratio. After blood sampling, hyperthyroidism patients were treated with methimazole at a starting dose of 30 mg daily, and ophthalmopathy patients were treated with high-dose intravenous methylprednisolone.

This clonotype appeared a few times. There is no known antigen for this receptor. No base qualities exist here, and no much larger clone lies one base off it. A patient counted as having stable Graves' hyperthyroidism if no progression to ophthalmopathy occurred over 18 months of follow-up. The hyperthyroidism patients were between 18 and 65 years old and newly diagnosed, with a disease duration of less than 2 months. Exclusion was applied to patients with uncontrolled infections, other autoimmune diseases, pregnancy or lactation. Diagnoses relied on clinical symptoms, serum thyroxine and TRAb, thyroid ultrasound and orbital computed tomography. Total RNA was extracted using Trizol reagent, and RNA quality was assessed on an Agilent 2100 Bioanalyzer. As encoded in the germline V gene, CDR1 is SNHLY while CDR2 is FYNNEI. V and J lose 5 bases and 10 bases, and a span of 11 bases separates them. There are 11 amino acids in the CDR3, from cysteine to phenylalanine inclusive. CDR3 DNA only is kept here, 33 bases in frame from base 1.

The TCR beta CDR3 regions were amplified from RNA transcripts. The first round of RT-PCR for the TCR CDR3 was performed with the HTBI primer set and the Qiagen OneStep RT-PCR kit. Libraries were constructed in a second round of multiplex PCR, after which size selection and purification were performed. Libraries were sequenced paired-end with 100 bp reads on an Illumina HiSeq2000. In the original analysis: SOAPnuke was used to process the raw data, with reads discarded if the reads contained adapters or uncalled bases, had a mean Phred below 15, or lacked an exact constant-primer or identifier match. COPE v1.2.5 was used to merge the high-quality paired reads, and each unique nucleotide sequence was defined as a clonotype. MiTCR v1.1 was used to align the clonotypes against IMGT TRBV, TRBD and TRBJ reference segments. Only V-J combinations with frequency above 0.0001, covering about 99% of repertoires, were analysed. The TCS score was defined as F50 (clonal expansion) divided by E x V (chaos), with BLOSUM62-based TCRdist calculated between CDR3 peptides within each V-J. Welch's t-statistics and random forest reduced 500 to 550 V-J features to about 13, which were used in a naive Bayes classifier (R e1071). The similarity between thyroid and blood repertoires was quantified using the Morisita-Horn index. TCRdb redid the processing of the public reads, applying fastp at Q25 and MiXCR, and retained in-frame beta chains. Each CDR3 protein gets just one entry, which takes the most common genes and DNA from the rows behind it. In this record, the V and J calls reflect TCRdb's handling and not the investigators' own analysis. The sample table records 610,000 or so distinct CDR3 sequences; roughly 50% of these occur just once. The ten largest clonotypes hold around 8% of the sample.

Results and caveats for the whole study, not just this receptor: During validation, the model predicted progression to ophthalmopathy a median of about 6.3 months ahead of onset, with almost 71% sensitivity and 72.22% specificity. Most expanded thyroid clonotypes (frequency above 0.001) were also detected in blood, a finding suggesting that blood repertoires may reflect thyroid immune responses. Sample size was not statistically predetermined, and investigators were not blinded to group allocation. In cross-validation, a model built on a 13 V-J signature told ophthalmopathy apart from stable hyperthyroidism with under 90% sensitivity and about 81% specificity, and in testing the same model reached 80%/75%.

The specimen was peripheral blood or thyroid tissue (not recorded which). This clonotype originated in a woman aged 18-35 years with Graves' hyperthyroidism. In this chain, TRBV2 is recombined with TRBJ1-1; perhaps TRBD1 is the D gene, with 6 bases matching. Here is the DNA: TGTGCCAGCAGTAAACAGGGCGGAGCTTTCTTT. Translated, this is CASSKQGGAFF.